These 4 T cell receptor beta chains originate from one sample sequenced in a study of blood T cell repertoires in COVID-19. Measured with immunoSEQ multiplex PCR; TCRdb has only the in-frame clones, and not every one. The sample lists 200,000 to 250,000 clones, almost 85% occurring once. The sample consisted of peripheral blood. Receptor source: a woman older than 75 with acute or convalescent COVID-19.

This clone came up a few times. This sequence joins TRBV4-3 and TRBJ1-2; TRBD1 aligns across 9 bases. Germline CDR1 reads LGHNA; CDR2 reads YSLEER. With 1 base clipped from V and 6 bases from J, the junction kept 3 bases outside the gene matches. The CDR3 totals 14 residues. The DNA for the CDR3 is TGCGCCAGCAGCCAAGTGGACAGGGGCGATGGCTACACCTTC. Its translation: CASSQVDRGDGYTF.

Here the CDR3 DNA reads TGTGCCAGCAGAGGGACAGGCGACAACTATGGCTACACCTTC. Protein product: CASRGTGDNYGYTF. The chain recombines TRBV6-5 with TRBJ1-2, with 8 bases matching TRBD1. The trim removed 6 bases at V and 2 bases at J, leaving 5 bases unmatched. The CDR3 has 14 amino acids. CDR1 is MNHEY and CDR2 is SVGAGI in the germline V gene.

To note about this clone: The junction departs from the called germline gene at one end, perhaps through a read error. The chain combines TRBV5-1 with TRBJ1-4; unclear D gene. CDR3 size: 15 residues. Looked up from germline, CDR1 is SGHRS and CDR2 is YFSETQ. The CDR3 reads CASSLGGATNENLFF. The DNA for the CDR3 is TGCGCCAGCAGCTTGGGAGGAGCAACTAATGAAAACCTGTTTTTT.

This rearrangement joins TRBV4-2 to TRBJ1-4, with 12 bases matching TRBD1. Germline loops: CDR1 LGHNA, CDR2 YNFKEQ. The CDR3 loop spans 17 amino acids. The junction had 14 bases not matched to a gene; V was cut back by 8 bases and J by 7 bases. As DNA, the CDR3 is TGTGCCAGCGGGTCCGGGACAGGGGGCACCGACTCTGAAAAACTGTTTTTT. Protein: CASGSGTGGTDSEKLFF.